These 27 T cell receptor beta chains originate from one sample sequenced in a study of blood T cell repertoires in COVID-19. Some clones are missing from TCRdb's copy, which holds only in-frame ones; the method was immunoSEQ multiplex PCR. Among about 220,000 clones listed, almost 90% were seen once. Sequences were obtained from PBMCs or T cells enriched from blood (not recorded which). The source of these receptors is a man aged 25-45 years who had been exposed to COVID-19.

This clone was counted only a few times. This rearrangement joins TRBV11-2 to TRBJ2-2; 13 nucleotides align to TRBD2. Trimming cost V 5 bases and J 7 bases; bases outside gene matches: 10. Germline values: CDR1 SGHAT, CDR2 FQNNGV. The CDR3 consists of 17 residues. The CDR3 DNA reads as TGTGCCAGCAGCCCCCGACTAGCGGGGGGCCGGGACGGGGAGCTGTTTTTT. It specifies CASSPRLAGGRDGELFF.

This chain links TRBV27 with TRBJ1-4; maybe TRBD1 (5 bases). CDR1 is MNHEY and CDR2 is SMNVEV in the germline V gene (reference sequence). The CDR3 loop spans 14 amino acids. V was trimmed by 3 bases and J by 7 bases, leaving 12 bases between them. The CDR3: CASSFRLGGEKLFF. CDR3 DNA: TGTGCCAGCAGTTTTCGCCTCGGGGGTGAAAAACTGTTTTTT.

The chain has TRBV9 and TRBJ2-2; the D gene is possibly TRBD1 (6 bases). Germline V CDR1 and CDR2: SGDLS, YYNGEE. This CDR3 region has 15 residues. The V gene lost 4 bases and the J gene lost 2 bases, with 12 bases spanning the gap. This chain's CDR3 is CASSPWTENTGELFF. The CDR3 DNA sequence: TGTGCCAGCAGCCCCTGGACAGAAAACACCGGGGAGCTGTTTTTT.

The V and J genes are TRBV3-1 (or the pseudogene TRBV3-2) and TRBJ2-5; 10 bases match TRBD1. Trimming at V came to 6 bases and at J to 3 bases, leaving 7 bases not matched to a gene. There are 15 residues in the CDR3. Germline assignment: CDR1 LGHDT and CDR2 YNNKEL (reference sequence). As DNA, the CDR3 is TGTGCCAGCAGTCGCACCGGGACAGGGGAAGAGACCCAGTACTTC. Protein sequence: CASSRTGTGEETQYF.

This chain links TRBV4-3 with TRBJ2-2; weak D call: TRBD1 (5 bases). The CDR3 is 17 residues long. Trimming pared 3 bases from V and 6 bases from J, leaving 20 bases between. Germline V gene sequence: CDR1 LGHNA, CDR2 YSLEER. This CDR3 reads CASSQDNNRFGAGELFF. CDR3 coding DNA: TGCGCCAGCAGCCAGGATAATAACAGGTTTGGGGCCGGGGAGCTGTTTTTT.

The chain combines TRBV4-1 with TRBJ2-1, with D possibly matching TRBD2 (6 bases). Germline V gene data show CDR1 as MGHRA and CDR2 as YSYEKL. V lost 4 bases and J lost 12, with 22 bases in between. The CDR3 has 15 amino acids. The CDR3 loop is CASSLGLRAGVGQFF. DNA of the CDR3: TGCGCCAGCAGCCTGGGACTCCGAGCCGGCGTCGGGCAGTTCTTC.

This chain's CDR3 is CASSFGGTTNEKLFF. As DNA, the CDR3 is TGTGCCAGTAGTTTCGGGGGGACAACTAATGAAAAACTGTTTTTT. The chain carries TRBV19 and TRBJ1-4; tentatively, D is TRBD1 (5 bases). This CDR3 comprises 15 residues. Germline V gives CDR1 LNHDA, CDR2 SQIVND (reference sequence). The germline V and J ends were trimmed by 5 bases and 0 bases, with 10 bases remaining between them.

The chain employs TRBV7-6 and TRBJ1-1; tentatively, D is TRBD1 (5 bases). This CDR3 has 15 residues. Germline V gives CDR1 SGHVS, CDR2 FNYEAQ. V lost 1 base and J 4 bases, leaving 13 bases between the germline ends. The CDR3 here is CASSLEAGPGTEAFF. The CDR3 nucleotides read TGTGCCAGCAGCTTAGAGGCGGGACCGGGCACTGAAGCTTTCTTT.

The rearrangement uses TRBV13 and TRBJ1-6; tentative D call: TRBD1 (5 bases). The CDR3 length is 18 residues. The germline V and J ends were trimmed by 1 base and 7 bases, with 20 bases remaining between them. Germline V gene data show CDR1 as PRHDT and CDR2 as FYEKMQ (reference sequence). CDR3 region: CASSLAGGRILTNSPLHF. The CDR3 nucleotides read TGTGCCAGCAGCTTAGCGGGGGGGAGAATCCTGACAAATTCACCCCTCCACTTT.

The chain carries TRBV7-9 and TRBJ1-1; TRBD1 agrees at 7 bases. CDR1 SEHNR and CDR2 FQNEAQ come from the germline V gene (reference sequence). The J segment lost 0 bases and the V segment lost 5 bases, leaving 6 bases of the junction unmatched. The CDR3 extends over 15 amino acids. The CDR3 region is CASSPTGMMNTEAFF. The CDR3 nucleotides read TGTGCCAGCAGCCCGACAGGGATGATGAACACTGAAGCTTTCTTT. Combining the CDR3 with reference TRBV7-9 and TRBJ1-1 gives the whole variable domain DTGVSQNPRHKITKRGQNVTFRCDPISEHNRLYWYRQTLGQGPEFLTYFQNEAQLEKSRLLSDRFSAERPKGSFSTLEIQRTEQGDSAMYLCASSPTGMMNTEAFFGQGTRLTVV.

The V gene is TRBV7-3, the J gene TRBJ2-7; D is possibly TRBD1 (6 bases). CDR3 length equals 13 residues. V dropped 1 base and J dropped 5 bases, with 9 bases sitting between them. Germline V gene data show CDR1 as SGHTA and CDR2 as FQGTGA. This chain's CDR3 is CASSLNRANEQYF. The CDR3 nucleotides read TGTGCCAGCAGCTTAAACAGGGCGAACGAGCAGTACTTC.

The genes are TRBV5-1 and TRBJ1-1, with TRBD1 matching over 8 bases. From germline, CDR1 is SGHRS and CDR2 YFSETQ. There are 14 residues in the CDR3. Trimming cost V 3 bases and J 1 base; bases outside gene matches: 2. CDR3 in amino acids: CASSSTGGNTEAFF. For the CDR3, the DNA is TGCGCCAGCAGCTCAACAGGGGGGAACACTGAAGCTTTCTTT.

This clone was detected only once. The gene calls are TRBV19 and TRBJ1-5, with D maybe TRBD1 (6 bases). CDR3 length: 16 residues. The V and J ends lost 8 bases and 2 bases respectively, with 19 bases between them. Germline lookup yields CDR1 LNHDA and CDR2 SQIVND (reference sequence). CDR3 region: CASAGAGGSGNQPQHF. As DNA, the CDR3 is TGTGCCAGTGCCGGGGCGGGGGGCTCCGGCAATCAGCCCCAGCATTTT.

The chain has TRBV19 and TRBJ1-2, with 8 nucleotides matching TRBD1. Germline values: CDR1 LNHDA, CDR2 SQIVND (reference sequence). V shed 7 bases, J shed 3 bases, and the junction held 13 bases outside the gene matches. The CDR3 has 16 residues. The CDR3 bases are TGTGCCAGTACCCCACAGGACAGGGCCCAACACTATGGCTACACCTTC. Its translation: CASTPQDRAQHYGYTF.

This clone was observed once. The J gene is TRBJ1-3, the V gene TRBV5-4, with D maybe TRBD1 (5 bases). Per germline, CDR1 SGHNT and CDR2 YYREEE (reference sequence). Trimming removed 1 base from V and 5 bases from J, with 22 bases in between. The CDR3 consists of 18 residues. CDR3 bases: TGTGCCAGCAGCTTGAAGGCCCACGTGGGACTCATGAGAAACACCATATATTTT. Protein product: CASSLKAHVGLMRNTIYF.

This chain connects TRBV30 to TRBJ1-2; 12 nucleotides align to TRBD1. CDR1 GTSNPN and CDR2 SVGIG come from the germline V gene (reference sequence). Trimming cost V 0 bases and J 7 bases; bases outside gene matches: 3. The length of the CDR3 is 14 residues. The CDR3 here is CAWSVGTGGVGYTF. CDR3 nucleotides: TGTGCCTGGAGTGTGGGGACAGGGGGCGTTGGCTACACCTTC.

The chain has TRBV24-1 and TRBJ2-1; 9 bases line up with TRBD1. Germline V CDR1 and CDR2: KGHDR, SFDVKD. The CDR3 consists of 15 residues. With 3 bases clipped from V and 6 bases from J, the junction kept 5 bases outside the gene matches. DNA of the CDR3: TGTGCCACCAGTGATCCCGGGACAGGGAGCAATGAGCAGTTCTTC. It is translated as CATSDPGTGSNEQFF.

The rearrangement links TRBV6-2 or TRBV6-3 to TRBJ1-6; 8 bases agree with TRBD1. J was trimmed by 9 bases and V by 2 bases; bases with no gene match: 6. This CDR3 spans 15 amino acids. Germline values: CDR1 MNHEY, CDR2 SVGEGT. The CDR3 loop is CASSYVSGGSSPLHF. CDR3 in DNA: TGTGCCAGCAGTTACGTGTCAGGGGGCTCTTCACCCCTCCACTTT.

This clone was seen just once. V and J are TRBV5-6 and TRBJ2-7; D not resolved. The CDR3 length is 11 residues. The germline gives CDR1 SGHDT, CDR2 YYEEEE. The V and J ends lost 2 bases and 7 bases respectively, with 7 bases between them. The CDR3 sequence is CASSFSSEQYF. CDR3 bases: TGTGCCAGCAGCTTTAGTAGTGAGCAGTACTTC.

V is TRBV19 and J is TRBJ2-2; TRBD2 matches 7 bases. This CDR3 is 16 amino acids long. The germline CDR1 and CDR2 sequences are LNHDA and SQIVND (reference sequence). V shed 1 base, J shed 4 bases, and the junction held 6 bases outside the gene matches. For the CDR3, the DNA is TGTGCCAGTAGTATAGTGGGAGGGAGCGCCACCGGGGAGCTGTTTTTT. Its translation: CASSIVGGSATGELFF.

The V and J genes are TRBV6-5 and TRBJ1-2; TRBD1 aligns across 7 bases. CDR1 is MNHEY, CDR2 SVGAGI, per germline. This CDR3 contains 14 residues. Trimming at V came to 6 bases and at J to 2 bases, leaving 6 bases not matched to a gene. The CDR3 loop reads CASRPTGQNYGYTF. Here the CDR3 DNA reads TGTGCCAGCAGACCGACGGGACAGAACTATGGCTACACCTTC.

The rearrangement joins TRBV7-9 to TRBJ2-7, with TRBD1 matching 9 bases. V lost 5 bases, J lost 5 bases, and 10 bases stayed unmatched. Germline lookup yields CDR1 SEHNR and CDR2 FQNEAQ (reference sequence). The CDR3 runs 15 residues. The CDR3 protein is CASSLQGAPSDEQYF. CDR3 sequence (DNA): TGTGCCAGCAGCCTACAGGGGGCCCCATCGGACGAGCAGTACTTC.

The table lists this clone with a count of one. The chain employs TRBV2 and TRBJ2-1; 7 bases line up with TRBD1. The V and J ends lost 8 bases and 4 bases, in that order; junction bases with no gene match: 11. Germline CDR1 SNHLY, CDR2 FYNNEI. This CDR3 has 15 residues. The DNA for the CDR3 is TGTGCCAGCTTAGCTTGGGACAGTACTTACAATGAGCAGTTCTTC. Protein sequence: CASLAWDSTYNEQFF.

This clone is a singleton in its sample. The rearrangement links TRBV5-1 to TRBJ2-7; 16 nucleotides line up with TRBD2. CDR1 and CDR2 from the germline V gene are SGHRS and YFSETQ. The trim removed 4 bases at V and 2 bases at J, leaving 6 bases unmatched. The CDR3 spans 17 residues. DNA for the CDR3: TGCGCCAGCAGCAAAGGGACTAGCGGGAGGGCAACCTACGAGCAGTACTTC. Amino acid sequence: CASSKGTSGRATYEQYF.

The V gene is TRBV6-5, the J gene TRBJ1-5, with D possibly being TRBD1 (5 bases). CDR1 is MNHEY, CDR2 SVGAGI, per germline. This CDR3 region has 15 residues. V lost 6 bases to trimming and J lost 4 bases, with 16 bases between them. CDR3 nucleotides: TGTGCCAGCAGGACGCTGGGGGGTGGGAATCAGCCCCAGCATTTT. Translating gives CASRTLGGGNQPQHF.

The chain is built from TRBV6-6 and TRBJ1-6; 9 bases are a match to TRBD1. This CDR3 is 15 amino acids long. The trim removed 6 bases at V and 8 bases at J, leaving 8 bases unmatched. Germline V lookup: CDR1 MNHNY, CDR2 SVGAGI (reference sequence). CDR3 in amino acids: CASRSDGQGHSPLHF. The CDR3, as DNA: TGTGCCAGCAGATCCGATGGACAGGGGCATTCACCCCTCCACTTT.

The CDR3 is CASSQIIGGGTGTNTEAFF. CDR3 in DNA: TGTGCCAGCAGCCAAATAATAGGTGGCGGGACAGGGACGAACACTGAAGCTTTCTTT. The rearrangement joins TRBV14 to TRBJ1-1; 9 nucleotides line up with TRBD1. J lost 1 base, V lost 2 bases, and 14 bases had no gene match. There are 19 residues in the CDR3. Germline V gene data show CDR1 as SGHDN and CDR2 as FVKESK.